These T cell receptor beta chains were read from a single sample in a study of T cell clones after liver transplantation. Data came from immunoSEQ multiplex PCR; TCRdb stores just in-frame clones and leaves some out. The data contain over 14,000 clones, 82% of them singletons. Here the sequenced sample was CD8+ T cells from blood, taken approximately 50 months after liver transplant. These receptors came from a human patient who received a liver transplant. The graft donor may account for some of the T cells. CDR3s include the opening cysteine and the closing phenylalanine or tryptophan. Each record gives: D gene, clone size, V gene, J gene, CDR3 protein, CDR3 DNA. The D gene is left open where the match is weak. A row's size may be missing; if present it is once, few, many or a size class.

-	-	TRBV27	TRBJ2-7	CASSLTTDYEQYF	TGTGCCAGCAGTTTAACTACCGACTACGAGCAGTACTTC
-	-	TRBV7-2	TRBJ2-5	CASSFWGVETQYF	TGTGCCAGCAGCTTCTGGGGGGTCGAGACCCAGTACTTC
-	medium-sized	TRBV6-6	TRBJ1-6	CASSDYDPSPLHF	TGTGCCAGCAGTGATTACGATCCTTCACCCCTCCACTTT
-	-	TRBV29-1	TRBJ2-1	CSVEDPRELTDEQFF	TGCAGCGTTGAAGATCCGAGGGAGTTGACAGATGAGCAGTTCTTC
TRBD1	few	TRBV5-1	TRBJ1-5	CASSLDPSGTGLYNQPQHF	TGCGCCAGCAGCTTGGATCCCTCCGGGACAGGGCTTTATAATCAGCCCCAGCATTTT
TRBD1	-	TRBV19	TRBJ1-2	CASSTTGGFYYGYTF	TGTGCCAGTAGTACGACAGGGGGCTTTTACTATGGCTACACCTTC
TRBD1	-	TRBV5-6	TRBJ1-2	CASSLVQGAGGYTF	TGTGCCAGCAGCTTGGTCCAGGGGGCTGGTGGCTACACCTTC
-	-	TRBV5-4	TRBJ2-2	CASSPRAPNTGELFF	TGTGCCAGCAGCCCCCGAGCCCCGAACACCGGGGAGCTGTTTTTT
-	-	TRBV28	TRBJ1-1	CASSLGSGTEAFF	TGTGCCAGCAGTTTGGGTTCTGGGACTGAAGCTTTCTTT
TRBD1	-	TRBV29-1	TRBJ1-3	CSVSGGSGNTIYF	TGCAGCGTTTCAGGGGGCTCTGGAAACACCATATATTTT
-	-	TRBV6-5	TRBJ2-7	CASSYSKEGWGEQYF	TGTGCCAGCAGTTACTCGAAAGAGGGCTGGGGCGAGCAGTACTTC
TRBD1	-	TRBV9	TRBJ2-3	CASSMRQGTSTDTQYF	TGTGCCAGCAGCATGCGACAGGGCACTAGCACAGATACGCAGTATTTT
TRBD2	-	TRBV6-1	TRBJ2-3	CASSEPSGRTDTQYF	TGTGCCAGCAGTGAACCTAGCGGGAGAACAGATACGCAGTATTTT
-	once	TRBV15	TRBJ1-1	CATSLGRGAGTEAFF	TGTGCCACCAGCCTTGGGCGGGGGGCTGGCACTGAAGCTTTCTTT
TRBD2	-	TRBV29-1	TRBJ2-1	CSGRGGASSYNEQFF	TGCAGCGGCCGCGGGGGGGCCAGCTCCTACAATGAGCAGTTCTTC
-	-	TRBV7-8	TRBJ2-7	CASSLVGYEQYF	TGTGCCAGCAGCTTAGTGGGCTACGAGCAGTACTTC
TRBD2	-	TRBV19	TRBJ2-7	CASSIDSGGHLYEQYF	TGTGCCAGTAGTATAGATAGCGGGGGGCATCTCTACGAGCAGTACTTC
-	-	TRBV7-3	TRBJ2-2	CASSFLPGTAGELFF	TGTGCCAGCAGCTTTCTCCCAGGGACGGCCGGGGAGCTGTTTTTT
-	few	TRBV7-2	TRBJ2-1	CASPGRNSSSYNEQFF	TGTGCCAGCCCAGGAAGAAACAGTAGCTCCTACAATGAGCAGTTCTTC
TRBD1	-	TRBV29-1	TRBJ2-1	CSVGQGNEQFF	TGCAGCGTCGGACAGGGGAATGAGCAGTTCTTC
-	-	TRBV28	TRBJ1-4	CASSYLRRGATNEKLFF	TGTGCCAGCAGTTATCTCAGGCGTGGGGCAACTAATGAAAAACTGTTTTTT
-	-	TRBV7-8	TRBJ1-1	CASSLQRDEAFF	TGTGCCAGCAGCTTGCAGCGGGATGAAGCTTTCTTT
-	-	TRBV27	TRBJ1-1	CASSYEVNTEAFF	TGTGCCAGCAGCTACGAAGTGAACACTGAAGCTTTCTTT
-	-	TRBV7-2	TRBJ1-1	CASSLNVRIDTEAFF	TGTGCCAGCAGCTTAAACGTCCGGATCGACACTGAAGCTTTCTTT
TRBD2	-	TRBV7-3	TRBJ2-2	CASSSNSGDANTGELFF	TGTGCCAGCAGCTCTAATAGCGGGGACGCGAACACCGGGGAGCTGTTTTTT